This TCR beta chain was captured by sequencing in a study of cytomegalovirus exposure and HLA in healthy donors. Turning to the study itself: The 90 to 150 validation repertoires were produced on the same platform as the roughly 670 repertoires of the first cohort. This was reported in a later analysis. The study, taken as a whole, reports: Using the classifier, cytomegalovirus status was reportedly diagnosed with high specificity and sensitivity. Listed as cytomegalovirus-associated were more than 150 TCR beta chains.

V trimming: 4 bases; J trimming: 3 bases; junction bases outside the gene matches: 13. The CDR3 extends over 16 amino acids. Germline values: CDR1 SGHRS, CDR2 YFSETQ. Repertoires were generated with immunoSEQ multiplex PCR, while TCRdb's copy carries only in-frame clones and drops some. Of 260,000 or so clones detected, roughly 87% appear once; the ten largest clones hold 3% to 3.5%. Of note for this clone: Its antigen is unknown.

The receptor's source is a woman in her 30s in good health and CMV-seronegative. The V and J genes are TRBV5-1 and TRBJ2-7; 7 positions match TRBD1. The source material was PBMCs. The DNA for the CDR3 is TGCGCCAGCAGCCCGTTCCGGGACAGATTTCTCTACGAGCAGTACTTC. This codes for CASSPFRDRFLYEQYF.